Below are 30 T cell receptor beta chains sequenced from a single sample in a study of blood T cell repertoires in COVID-19. The protocol was immunoSEQ multiplex PCR, while the TCRdb copy is restricted to in-frame clones and leaves out a portion. The profile shows about 90,000 clones, 81% of them singletons. The sequenced material came from peripheral blood. These receptors all stem from an elderly man with active or convalescent COVID-19.

This clone was seen more than once but under ten times. This sequence joins TRBV28 and TRBJ1-6; tentatively, D is TRBD1 (5 bases). Germline CDR1 and CDR2: MDHEN and SYDVKM. Trimming left V 2 bases short and J 3 bases short, with 11 bases between. This CDR3 has 16 amino acids. CDR3 DNA: TGTGCCAGCAGTTTAGCGGGGGGTTTCTATAATTCACCCCTCCACTTT. Protein: CASSLAGGFYNSPLHF.

The J gene is TRBJ2-7, the V gene TRBV2, with 11 bases lining up with TRBD1. Germline CDR1 and CDR2: SNHLY and FYNNEI. The CDR3 consists of 18 residues. V lost 5 bases and J lost 0; bases outside the gene matches: 12. Here the CDR3 reads CASSKRTGGASSSYEQYF. As DNA, the CDR3 is TGTGCCAGCAGTAAGCGGACAGGGGGCGCATCCAGCTCCTACGAGCAGTACTTC.

This clone was counted between two and nine times. The gene calls are TRBV6-5 and TRBJ1-1; weak D call: TRBD1 (6 bases). V lost 11 bases and J lost 1, with 17 bases in between. CDR3 length: 14 residues. The germline V gene encodes CDR1 MNHEY and CDR2 SVGAGI. CDR3 nucleotide sequence: TGTGCCGTCCGGGGGGCGGGTAGGAACACTGAAGCTTTCTTT. It is translated as CAVRGAGRNTEAFF.

The rearrangement links TRBV7-2 to TRBJ1-2; TRBD1 might be the D (6 bases). Germline assignment: CDR1 SGHTA and CDR2 FQGNSA. The V gene lost 1 base and the J gene lost 5 bases, with 14 bases spanning the gap. The CDR3 runs 15 residues. The CDR3 sequence is CASSLVGGLGYGYTF. The CDR3 coding sequence is TGTGCCAGCAGCTTAGTGGGGGGGCTTGGGTATGGCTACACCTTC.

The J gene is TRBJ2-5, the V gene TRBV7-2; 7 positions agree with TRBD1. Germline V gene data show CDR1 as SGHTA and CDR2 as FQGNSA. V dropped 5 bases and J dropped 7; count of bases not matched to a gene: 16. This CDR3 comprises 16 residues. CDR3 bases: TGTGCCAGCAGCGGGCCGGACAGGATGAGGATGGGGACCCAGTACTTC. Protein: CASSGPDRMRMGTQYF.

The chain recombines TRBV5-1 with TRBJ1-2; 8 positions agree with TRBD1. From germline, CDR1 is SGHRS and CDR2 YFSETQ. The CDR3 has 14 residues. V trimming: 3 bases; J trimming: 4 bases; junction bases outside the gene matches: 5. As DNA, the CDR3 is TGCGCCAGCAGCTCCGGACAGGGTGCCTATGGCTACACCTTC. This encodes CASSSGQGAYGYTF.

The gene calls are TRBV7-9 and TRBJ1-2; no firm D call. This CDR3 spans 17 amino acids. V was pared by 1 base and J by 3 bases, with 18 bases between. Germline V gene lookup returns CDR1 SEHNR and CDR2 FQNEAQ (reference sequence). The CDR3 sequence is CASSLVGSDPIYYGYTF. The CDR3 DNA follows: TGTGCCAGCAGCTTAGTAGGCAGCGACCCGATATACTATGGCTACACCTTC.

CDR3 DNA sequence: TGTGCCAGCAGCCCCCTGGGGGCGGCTAATGAAAAACTGTTTTTT. It encodes CASSPLGAANEKLFF. The chain links TRBV6-5 to TRBJ1-4, with D perhaps TRBD1 (6 bases). The CDR3 is 15 amino acids. Germline V gene data show CDR1 as MNHEY and CDR2 as SVGAGI. Trimming cost V 6 bases and J 3 bases, with 14 bases left between them.

V gene TRBV5-1 combines with J gene TRBJ2-1; D gene ambiguous. V lost 1 base to trimming and J lost 4 bases, with 6 bases between them. Germline V gene lookup returns CDR1 SGHRS and CDR2 YFSETQ. This CDR3 comprises 13 residues. The CDR3 protein is CASSLSQYNEQFF. DNA of the CDR3: TGCGCCAGCAGCTTGTCCCAGTACAATGAGCAGTTCTTC.

V gene TRBV5-8 combines with J gene TRBJ2-3, with 11 bases that match TRBD2. J was trimmed by 2 bases and V by 0 bases; bases with no gene match: 5. This CDR3 region has 17 residues. Germline CDR1 and CDR2: SGHTS and YDEGEE. The CDR3 DNA reads TGTGCCAGCAGCTTGGGTTCACTAGCGGGGGTCACAGATACGCAGTATTTT. This encodes CASSLGSLAGVTDTQYF.

V and J are TRBV6-6 and TRBJ1-3; D is possibly TRBD1 (5 bases). Germline CDR1 reads MNHNY; CDR2 reads SVGAGI (reference sequence). The CDR3 has 14 amino acids. The V gene lost 4 bases and the J gene lost 0 bases, with 7 bases spanning the gap. In nucleotides, the CDR3 is TGTGCCAGCAGTTTTGGGGCCTCTGGAAACACCATATATTTT. It translates to CASSFGASGNTIYF.

The chain carries TRBV11-2 and TRBJ1-2, with 8 bases fitting TRBD1. Germline CDR1 reads SGHAT; CDR2 reads FQNNGV. This CDR3 is built from 14 residues. Losses at the gene ends were 2 bases for V and 14 bases for J; bases not matched to a gene: 13. The CDR3 region is CASSLQTGAVQGTF. CDR3 DNA sequence: TGTGCCAGCAGCTTACAGACAGGGGCCGTCCAGGGAACCTTC.

The chain employs TRBV19 and TRBJ1-2; D perhaps matches TRBD1 (6 bases). This CDR3 has 13 residues. The V end lost 6 bases, the J end lost 4 bases, and 12 bases lay between the germline ends. CDR1 and CDR2 from the germline V gene are LNHDA and SQIVND (reference sequence). The CDR3 DNA follows: TGTGCCAGTAGGCTACAGGGCGGCTATGGCTACACCTTC. Translated, it gives CASRLQGGYGYTF.

The V call is TRBV4-3, the J call TRBJ2-1; a weak D match, TRBD2 (7 bases). Looked up from germline, CDR1 is LGHNA and CDR2 is YSLEER. V lost 4 bases, J lost 0 bases, and 16 bases lay in between. This CDR3 is 17 amino acids long. CDR3 sequence reads: CASSPERGGASYNEQFF. CDR3 in DNA: TGCGCCAGCAGCCCCGAGAGAGGGGGGGCCTCCTACAATGAGCAGTTCTTC.

The V and J genes are TRBV5-6 and TRBJ2-7; TRBD1 aligns across 7 bases. Per the germline V gene, CDR1 is SGHDT and CDR2 is YYEEEE. V gave up 0 bases and J gave up 7 bases; unmatched junction bases: 7. The CDR3 covers 14 residues. The CDR3 loop reads CASSLVQGDGEQYF. DNA for the CDR3: TGTGCCAGCAGCTTGGTTCAGGGGGATGGGGAGCAGTACTTC.

The chain is built from TRBV6-2 or TRBV6-3 and TRBJ2-5; 7 positions agree with TRBD2. The length of the CDR3 is 15 residues. CDR1 is MNHEY and CDR2 is SVGEGT in the germline V gene. After removal of 5 bases from V and 3 bases from J, the junction contained 9 bases not matched to a gene. The CDR3 bases are TGTGCCAGCAGTCAGTCTTTCGCGGGGGAAGAGACCCAGTACTTC. It yields the protein CASSQSFAGEETQYF.

This clone was observed a few times. The chain recombines TRBV2 with TRBJ2-5, with TRBD2 as a possible D gene (5 bases). With 5 bases removed from V and 4 bases from J, the gap between germline ends came to 17 bases. The CDR3 is 15 residues long. Germline lookup yields CDR1 SNHLY and CDR2 FYNNEI. CDR3 coding DNA: TGTGCCAGCAGTCCAGGACCAGGAGAGGGAGAGACCCAGTACTTC. Protein sequence: CASSPGPGEGETQYF. Using reference TRBV2 and TRBJ2-5 for the parts outside the CDR3, the full variable domain is EPEVTQTPSHQVTQMGQEVILRCVPISNHLYFYWYRQILGQKVEFLVSFYNNEISEKSEIFDDQFSVERPDGSNFTLKIRSTKLEDSAMYFCASSPGPGEGETQYFGPGTRLLVL.

The J gene is TRBJ1-1, the V gene TRBV11-2; maybe TRBD1 (6 bases). Germline V gives CDR1 SGHAT, CDR2 FQNNGV. V lost 0 bases to trimming and J lost 3 bases, with 11 bases between them. The CDR3 has 15 amino acids. The CDR3 loop is CASSLDRGSDTEAFF. DNA for the CDR3: TGTGCCAGCAGCTTAGACAGGGGTTCGGACACTGAAGCTTTCTTT.

The chain employs TRBV12-5 and TRBJ1-2, with a weak D call TRBD1 (5 bases). The germline V gene has CDR1 LGHNT and CDR2 FRNRAP. Trimming took 2 bases from V and 8 from J, leaving 15 bases between them. CDR3 length: 14 residues. The CDR3 loop is CASGLIQGSGGYTF. CDR3 sequence (DNA): TGTGCTAGTGGTTTGATTCAGGGATCGGGCGGCTACACCTTC.

The rearrangement links TRBV28 to TRBJ2-7; the D gene is possibly TRBD2 (6 bases). The CDR3 is 19 residues long. Germline CDR1 reads MDHEN; CDR2 reads SYDVKM. Between the trimmed V and J ends, which lost 4 bases and 0 bases, there was a span of 25 bases. CDR3 sequence reads: CASSSGEKLVGISSYEQYF. The CDR3 coding sequence is TGTGCCAGCAGTTCGGGGGAGAAGCTAGTTGGAATAAGCTCCTACGAGCAGTACTTC.

The gene calls are TRBV10-1 and TRBJ1-4, with D perhaps matching TRBD1 (5 bases). The CDR3 loop spans 17 amino acids. V was cut by 5 bases and J by 0 bases, with 16 bases left in between. Germline V CDR1 and CDR2: WNHNN, SYGVQD (reference sequence). As DNA, the CDR3 is TGCGCCAGCAGTACCGGGACTGGCCCACCAACTAATGAAAAACTGTTTTTT. Protein product: CASSTGTGPPTNEKLFF.

V is TRBV5-1 and J is TRBJ1-2; 9 bases fit TRBD1. The germline gives CDR1 SGHRS, CDR2 YFSETQ. The CDR3 totals 13 residues. V gave up 4 bases and J gave up 6 bases; unmatched junction bases: 4. CDR3 amino acids: CASSRTGGDGYTF. The CDR3 DNA follows: TGCGCCAGCAGCCGCACAGGGGGCGATGGCTACACCTTC.

This clone was observed a few times. This chain joins TRBV11-3 and TRBJ1-5; 10 bases align to TRBD1. The CDR3 totals 17 residues. CDR1 and CDR2 (germline): SGHNT, YENEEA. V gave up 5 bases and J gave up 2 bases; unmatched junction bases: 9. For the CDR3, the DNA is TGTGCCAGCAGCCCCGGGACAGGGGAGGTAGGCAATCAGCCCCAGCATTTT. As protein: CASSPGTGEVGNQPQHF.

The chain combines TRBV6-6 with TRBJ1-1; D might be TRBD1 (6 bases). Germline assignment: CDR1 MNHNY and CDR2 SVGAGI (reference sequence). The CDR3 runs 14 residues. The germline V and J ends were trimmed by 6 bases and 4 bases, with 15 bases remaining between them. The CDR3 nucleotides read TGTGCCAGCAGACTCAACAGGGTGGCCACTGAAGCTTTCTTT. Translation gives CASRLNRVATEAFF.

This chain links TRBV6-5 with TRBJ1-1, with TRBD1 matching 10 bases. The V gene end was trimmed by 2 bases and the J gene end by 5 bases; junction bases not matched to a gene: 8. Germline CDR1 and CDR2: MNHEY and SVGAGI. The CDR3 covers 16 residues. The CDR3 nucleotides are TGTGCCAGCAGTTACACTCCGGGACAGGGGAGGACTGAAGCTTTCTTT. Translating gives CASSYTPGQGRTEAFF.

Worth noting for this clone: The same CDR3 arises from other DNA sequences in this sample as well. The rearrangement links TRBV12-3 or TRBV12-4 to TRBJ1-2; a weak D match, TRBD1 (5 bases). V lost 4 bases to trimming and J lost 7 bases, with 10 bases between them. The CDR3 has 12 amino acids. CDR3 sequence: CASSSPQGGYTF. The CDR3 nucleotides are TGTGCCAGCAGTTCTCCCCAGGGTGGCTACACCTTC.

This chain uses TRBV27 with TRBJ2-5; perhaps TRBD2 as D (5 bases). This CDR3 has 14 amino acids. Germline-derived CDR1 and CDR2 are MNHEY and SMNVEV (reference sequence). Between the trimmed V and J ends, which lost 3 bases and 2 bases, there was a span of 10 bases. CDR3 region: CASSFRGIQETQYF. Written as DNA, the CDR3 is TGTGCCAGCAGTTTTCGAGGGATTCAAGAGACCCAGTACTTC.

This clone was counted between two and nine times. This chain uses TRBV5-5 with TRBJ2-2; D is ambiguous. V dropped 1 base and J dropped 4 bases, with 11 bases sitting between them. This CDR3 comprises 15 residues. Looked up from germline, CDR1 is SGHKS and CDR2 is YYEKEE (reference sequence). This CDR3 reads CASSLTPGLTGELFF. The CDR3 DNA reads TGTGCCAGCAGCTTGACGCCTGGCCTCACCGGGGAGCTGTTTTTT.

The rearrangement links TRBV5-4 to TRBJ2-5; 10 bases agree with TRBD2. Per the germline V gene, CDR1 is SGHNT and CDR2 is YYREEE (reference sequence). V lost 3 bases and J lost 4; bases outside the gene matches: 15. The CDR3 is 18 amino acids. The CDR3 DNA reads TGTGCCAGCAGCTCCCGCCTGGGGAGCGGGGGGGCCGGAGAGACCCAGTACTTC. It yields the protein CASSSRLGSGGAGETQYF.

CDR3 protein: CASSMGQGRDNSPLHF. The CDR3 DNA reads as TGTGCCAGCAGCATGGGACAGGGGCGCGATAATTCACCCCTCCACTTT. V usage is TRBV21-1 and J usage is TRBJ1-6; the D segment call TRBD1 is taken from the table without a DNA check. TRBV21-1 is classified as a pseudogene. The CDR3 has 16 residues.